Following are 30 T cell receptor beta chains from one sample sequenced in a study of cytotoxic CD8 clonotypes in ibrutinib-treated CLL. Clones were read by immunoSEQ multiplex PCR, and TCRdb kept only the in-frame ones, dropping some. The sample contains around 150,000 clones, more than 70% of which appear only once. Material: PBMCs, obtained at disease progression, from a patient treated with ibrutinib. All receptors derive from a human donor with chronic lymphocytic leukemia.

This chain joins TRBV28 and TRBJ1-5, with D possibly being TRBD1 (6 bases). Trimming pared 3 bases from V and 6 bases from J, leaving 15 bases between. The CDR3 spans 15 residues. The germline V gene has CDR1 MDHEN and CDR2 SYDVKM. CDR3 protein: CASSFRTQGTQPQHF. The CDR3 DNA reads as TGTGCCAGCAGTTTCCGAACACAGGGAACTCAGCCCCAGCATTTT.

The chain uses TRBV2 and TRBJ1-4; D is unresolved. From germline, CDR1 is SNHLY and CDR2 FYNNEI. Trimming cost V 4 bases and J 8 bases, with 2 bases left between them. The length of the CDR3 is 10 residues. The CDR3 loop reads CASSVEKLFF. Written as DNA, the CDR3 is TGTGCCAGCAGTGTGGAAAAACTGTTTTTT.

The sample holds a few counts of this clone. This chain connects TRBV2 to TRBJ1-2; 8 bases match TRBD1. The V gene's germline CDR1 is SNHLY and CDR2 FYNNEI. The CDR3 is 18 residues long. V was pared by 1 base and J by 5 bases, with 15 bases of the junction left unmatched. CDR3: CASSEGSLGTGPKYGYTF. The CDR3 DNA follows: TGTGCCAGCAGTGAAGGAAGTCTCGGGACAGGCCCCAAATATGGCTACACCTTC. Together with reference TRBV2 and TRBJ1-2, the CDR3 gives the full variable domain: EPEVTQTPSHQVTQMGQEVILRCVPISNHLYFYWYRQILGQKVEFLVSFYNNEISEKSEIFDDQFSVERPDGSNFTLKIRSTKLEDSAMYFCASSEGSLGTGPKYGYTFGSGTRLTVV.

V and J are TRBV12-5 and TRBJ1-5; no definite D call. The CDR3 consists of 13 residues. Trimming pared 2 bases from V and 2 bases from J, leaving 4 bases between. Germline V gene sequence: CDR1 LGHNT, CDR2 FRNRAP. CDR3 in amino acids: CASGLFGNQPQHF. The CDR3 nucleotides read TGTGCTAGTGGTTTGTTTGGCAATCAGCCCCAGCATTTT.

The V call is TRBV25-1, the J call TRBJ2-7, with D perhaps TRBD1 (5 bases). The V end was cut by 5 bases, the J end by 3 bases, with 11 bases between. This CDR3 is built from 13 residues. Germline V CDR1 and CDR2: MGHDK, SYGVNS. The CDR3 sequence is CASSTQGGYEQYF. The CDR3 DNA sequence: TGTGCCAGCAGTACTCAGGGTGGCTACGAGCAGTACTTC.

J is TRBJ2-7 and V is TRBV10-3; the D gene is possibly TRBD2 (7 bases). The CDR3 runs 15 residues. Germline V CDR1 and CDR2: ENHRY, SYGVKD. V lost 6 bases, J lost 2 bases, and 17 bases lay in between. CDR3 in amino acids: CAIRSGTKDTYEQYF. For the CDR3, the DNA is TGTGCCATCAGGAGCGGGACAAAGGATACCTACGAGCAGTACTTC.

V usage is TRBV5-1 and J usage is TRBJ2-1; no clear D. CDR3 size: 14 residues. Germline CDR1 SGHRS, CDR2 YFSETQ. V shed 0 bases and J shed 5 bases, with 9 bases lying between them. The CDR3 coding sequence is TGCGCCAGCAGCTTGGCCGGTCCCAACAATGAGCAGTTCTTC. Its translation: CASSLAGPNNEQFF.

This clone was detected once. CDR3 nucleotide sequence: TGCGCCAGCAGCGCCGGACTAGCGAATGAGCAGTTCTTC. Its translation is CASSAGLANEQFF. The chain is built from TRBV5-1 and TRBJ2-1, with 9 bases lining up with TRBD2. J was trimmed by 7 bases and V by 4 bases; bases with no gene match: 3. Per the germline V gene, CDR1 is SGHRS and CDR2 is YFSETQ. The CDR3 sequence is 13 residues long.

For the CDR3, the DNA is TGTGCCAGCAGTTTTACCCCTTTGGGGCAGGGAAGCTATGGCTACACCTTC. Translated: CASSFTPLGQGSYGYTF. The rearrangement joins TRBV27 to TRBJ1-2; maybe TRBD1 (5 bases). CDR1 and CDR2 from the germline V gene are MNHEY and SMNVEV (reference sequence). The ends were cut back, 3 bases at V and 4 bases at J, with 21 bases in the middle. There are 17 residues in the CDR3.

This clone was found once. The gene calls are TRBV6-6 and TRBJ1-3, with D possibly TRBD1 on 5 matching bases. V was clipped by 2 bases and J by 4 bases, with 12 bases between them. The CDR3 consists of 15 residues. Germline CDR1 and CDR2: MNHNY and SVGAGI (reference sequence). In nucleotides, the CDR3 is TGTGCCAGCAGTTACGGTTCAGGGCCGGGAAACACCATATATTTT. This sequence encodes CASSYGSGPGNTIYF.

The J gene is TRBJ1-3, the V gene TRBV30, with no clear D. Germline-derived CDR1 and CDR2 are GTSNPN and SVGIG (reference sequence). Trimming left V 2 bases short and J 4 bases short, with 12 bases between. The CDR3 has 14 amino acids. CDR3: CAWSPDSRGNTIYF. Here the CDR3 DNA reads TGTGCCTGGAGTCCGGATTCGAGGGGAAACACCATATATTTT.

The table lists this clone with a count of one. The chain joins TRBV29-1 to TRBJ2-7; D is tentatively TRBD1 or TRBD2 (5 bases each). CDR1 and CDR2 (germline): SQVTM, ANQGSEA. The CDR3 runs 14 residues. V lost 0 bases and J lost 5, with 14 bases in between. The CDR3 coding sequence is TGCAGCGTTGAAGATGGGAAGGGGAGCGACGAGCAGTACTTC. Translated, it gives CSVEDGKGSDEQYF.

This chain links TRBV28 with TRBJ1-1; possibly TRBD1 for D (6 bases). The length of the CDR3 is 13 residues. CDR1 is MDHEN, CDR2 SYDVKM, per germline. Deletions cut 7 bases from V and 6 bases from J, with 15 bases between. DNA of the CDR3: TGTGCCAGCATCACACAGGGCGGCTCTGAAGCTTTCTTT. This translates into CASITQGGSEAFF. The full variable domain, completed using reference TRBV28 and TRBJ1-1, is DVKVTQSSRYLVKRTGEKVFLECVQDMDHENMFWYRQDPGLGLRLIYFSYDVKMKEKGDIPEGYSVSREKKERFSLILESASTNQTSMYLCASITQGGSEAFFGQGTRLTVV.

The rearrangement uses TRBV4-1 and TRBJ1-2; D ambiguous. Trimming took 0 bases from V and 5 from J, leaving 16 bases between them. Germline CDR1 is MGHRA and CDR2 is YSYEKL. The CDR3 runs 16 residues. CDR3 nucleotide sequence: TGCGCCAGCAGCCAAGATCTGGCAGCGGCAAATTATGGCTACACCTTC. This translates into CASSQDLAAANYGYTF.

The chain employs TRBV6-4 and TRBJ2-3, with D unclear. CDR1 is MRHNA and CDR2 is SNTAGT in the germline V gene. The CDR3 sequence is 15 residues long. The V end was cut by 0 bases, the J end by 2 bases, with 9 bases between. CDR3 DNA sequence: TGTGCCAGCAGTGACTCCCCCGTCTCCACAGATACGCAGTATTTT. This gives the protein CASSDSPVSTDTQYF.

The chain joins TRBV5-1 to TRBJ2-1, with 9 positions matching TRBD2. Germline CDR1 is SGHRS and CDR2 is YFSETQ. The CDR3 loop spans 16 amino acids. Unmatched junction bases numbered 10, after V lost 5 bases and J lost 4 bases. CDR3 sequence reads: CASRPRTSELYNEQFF. CDR3 DNA: TGCGCCAGCAGACCTCGGACTAGCGAGTTGTACAATGAGCAGTTCTTC.

This chain uses TRBV7-8 with TRBJ2-2; 7 positions agree with TRBD2. This CDR3 contains 15 residues. J lost 9 bases, V lost 1 base, and 8 bases had no gene match. The V gene's germline CDR1 is SGHVS and CDR2 FQNEAQ. As DNA, the CDR3 is TGTGCCAGCAGCTTAGTAGCGGGCGGGAACCGGGAGCTGTTTTTT. This sequence encodes CASSLVAGGNRELFF.

The rearrangement joins TRBV27 to TRBJ2-5, with 8 bases fitting TRBD1. Trimming at V came to 5 bases and at J to 3 bases, leaving 2 bases not matched to a gene. This CDR3 comprises 13 residues. The germline V gene encodes CDR1 MNHEY and CDR2 SMNVEV (reference sequence). CDR3: CASSLQGEETQYF. The CDR3 DNA follows: TGTGCCAGCAGTCTACAGGGGGAAGAGACCCAGTACTTC.

This chain uses TRBV7-2 with TRBJ2-7, with D possibly being TRBD1 or TRBD2 (7 bases each). CDR3 length: 16 residues. Germline V CDR1 and CDR2: SGHTA, FQGNSA. The V and J ends lost 4 bases and 0 bases respectively, with 16 bases between them. In DNA, the CDR3 is TGTGCCAGCAGCTATAAGGGGGGGACAGTCTCCTACGAGCAGTACTTC. This translates into CASSYKGGTVSYEQYF.

The genes are TRBV27 and TRBJ2-7; TRBD1 matches 8 bases. V shed 7 bases, J shed 3 bases, and the junction held 5 bases outside the gene matches. Germline values: CDR1 MNHEY, CDR2 SMNVEV (reference sequence). This CDR3 is 13 amino acids long. CDR3 sequence (DNA): TGTGCCAGCACCTACGGGACAGGCTACGAGCAGTACTTC. Its protein product is CASTYGTGYEQYF.

The genes are TRBV20-1 and TRBJ2-5; D is unclear. This CDR3 has 10 residues. The ends were cut back, 3 bases at V and 4 bases at J, with 3 bases in the middle. The germline CDR1 and CDR2 sequences are DFQATT and SNEGSKA (reference sequence). CDR3 sequence (DNA): TGCAGTGCTAGTATAGAGACCCAGTACTTC. This translates into CSASIETQYF.

This chain joins TRBV15 and TRBJ1-4; D is ambiguous. The CDR3 totals 12 residues. The V and J ends lost 5 bases and 4 bases respectively, with 5 bases between them. Germline CDR1 and CDR2: LNHNV and YYDKDF (reference sequence). The CDR3 region has the DNA TGTGCCACCAGCTTACGTAATGAAAAACTGTTTTTT. As protein: CATSLRNEKLFF.

The gene calls are TRBV19 and TRBJ2-2; a weak D match, TRBD1 (5 bases). The CDR3 covers 16 residues. CDR1 and CDR2 from the germline V gene are LNHDA and SQIVND (reference sequence). The germline V and J ends were trimmed by 1 base and 4 bases, with 13 bases remaining between them. The CDR3 DNA reads TGTGCCAGTAGTATAGGTTGGGGCCCGGGCACCGGGGAGCTGTTTTTT. This encodes CASSIGWGPGTGELFF.

The rearrangement links TRBV7-6 to TRBJ2-2, with a possible D match to TRBD2 (6 bases). The CDR3 extends over 12 amino acids. Trimming stripped 11 bases from V and 5 bases from J, with 12 bases between. Germline-derived CDR1 and CDR2 are SGHVS and FNYEAQ. CDR3 residues: CALGRGTGELFF. In DNA form, the CDR3 reads TGTGCCCTTGGCCGGGGGACCGGGGAGCTGTTTTTT. The full variable domain, rest sourced from reference TRBV7-6 and TRBJ2-2, is GAGVSQSPRYKVTKRGQDVALRCDPISGHVSLYWYRQALGQGPEFLTYFNYEAQQDKSGLPNDRFSAERPEGSISTLTIQRTEQRDSAMYRCALGRGTGELFFGEGSRLTVL.

V usage is TRBV5-1 and J usage is TRBJ2-6, with D perhaps TRBD1 or TRBD2 (5 bases each). Per the germline V gene, CDR1 is SGHRS and CDR2 is YFSETQ. The V gene lost 4 bases and the J gene lost 2 bases, with 10 bases spanning the gap. CDR3 length: 15 amino acids. CDR3 region: CASSLGTPGANVLTF. The CDR3 DNA is TGCGCCAGCAGCCTAGGGACCCCTGGGGCCAACGTCCTGACTTTC.

The chain joins TRBV7-2 to TRBJ2-7; D is ambiguous. The CDR3 contains 16 residues. Germline CDR1 and CDR2: SGHTA and FQGNSA. With 8 bases removed from V and 4 bases from J, the gap between germline ends came to 24 bases. The CDR3 loop reads CASAAAGSTLPYEQYF. The CDR3 bases are TGTGCCAGCGCTGCTGCCGGATCCACGCTTCCTTACGAGCAGTACTTC. Based on the CDR3 plus reference TRBV7-2 and TRBJ2-7, the full variable domain is GAGVSQSPSNKVTEKGKDVELRCDPISGHTALYWYRQSLGQGLEFLIYFQGNSAPDKSGLPSDRFSAERTGGSVSTLTIQRTQQEDSAVYLCASAAAGSTLPYEQYFGPGTRLTVT.

Comments on this clone: Other DNA sequences in the same sample also yield this CDR3. V gene TRBV5-4 combines with J gene TRBJ1-1; 7 positions agree with TRBD1. The length of the CDR3 is 13 residues. V was pared by 2 bases and J by 3 bases, with 1 base of the junction left unmatched. Germline-derived CDR1 and CDR2 are SGHNT and YYREEE (reference sequence). The DNA of the CDR3 is TGTGCCAGCAGCTTTGACAGGGACACTGAAGCTTTCTTT. Encoded protein: CASSFDRDTEAFF.

The V gene is TRBV28, the J gene TRBJ1-3; 8 bases align to TRBD1. V gave up 6 bases and J gave up 0 bases; unmatched junction bases: 13. Germline V gives CDR1 MDHEN, CDR2 SYDVKM. The CDR3 has 18 residues. This chain's CDR3 is CASRGGGTGSYSGNTIYF. CDR3 sequence (DNA): TGTGCCAGCAGGGGCGGCGGGACAGGTTCCTACTCTGGAAACACCATATATTTT.

The table lists this clone with a few counts. The chain has TRBV30 and TRBJ1-2; D possibly corresponds to TRBD1 (5 bases). The germline V and J ends were trimmed by 2 bases and 5 bases, with 21 bases remaining between them. The CDR3 loop spans 16 amino acids. Per the germline V gene, CDR1 is GTSNPN and CDR2 is SVGIG (reference sequence). CDR3 sequence (DNA): TGTGCCTGGAGTCCTGAATTATGGGCAGGGAAGTATGGCTACACCTTC. It specifies CAWSPELWAGKYGYTF.

The V and J genes are TRBV19 and TRBJ2-1; the match to TRBD1 covers 9 bases. The junction had 10 bases not matched to a gene; V was cut back by 7 bases and J by 6 bases. Germline assignment: CDR1 LNHDA and CDR2 SQIVND (reference sequence). This CDR3 contains 15 residues. CDR3 bases: TGTGCCAGTAATCCACCGGGACAGGGCTCCAATGAGCAGTTCTTC. Translated: CASNPPGQGSNEQFF.